These 26 T cell receptor beta chains were sequenced from one sample in a study of cytomegalovirus exposure and HLA in healthy donors (dated by TCRdb to 2015 to 2018). The method behind the library was the immunoSEQ multiplex PCR assay. For the multiplex PCR, a mixture combining 60 forward primers for TCR Vbeta segments and 13 reverse primers for TCR Jbeta segments was used. TCRdb stores this immuneACCESS table with in-frame sequences only. Part of the clones is absent; in the studies checked, under half of the shortfall reflects unresolved V genes, and no reason is known for the rest. This sample has 110,000 to 150,000 clones in its table, and around 70% of those were observed once. Less than 2.5% of the sample comes from the top ten. The specimen sequenced was PBMCs. These receptors were collected from a man aged 40-49 years in good health and CMV-seronegative.

CDR3 protein: CASSKEQGANYGYTF. The CDR3, as DNA: TGTGCCAGCAGCAAAGAACAGGGGGCTAACTATGGCTACACCTTC. This rearrangement joins TRBV6-4 to TRBJ1-2; 8 bases match TRBD1. This CDR3 region has 15 residues. V lost 6 bases to trimming and J lost 0 bases; unmatched junction nucleotides: 6. Germline assignment: CDR1 MRHNA and CDR2 SNTAGT.

The chain links TRBV7-3 to TRBJ2-5; D is possibly TRBD1 (5 bases). The germline V and J ends were trimmed by 2 bases and 6 bases, with 13 bases remaining between them. Germline assignment: CDR1 SGHTA and CDR2 FQGTGA. The CDR3 runs 14 residues. For the CDR3, the DNA is TGTGCCAGCAGCTTAGACTCAGGGCCAAAGACCCAGTACTTC. Translated, it gives CASSLDSGPKTQYF.

This rearrangement joins TRBV7-6 to TRBJ2-3; unclear D gene. Trimming removed 1 base at V and 5 bases at J, with 7 bases between. The CDR3 is 13 residues long. Germline CDR1 reads SGHVS; CDR2 reads FNYEAQ. The CDR3 sequence: CASSLGPRDTQYF. For the CDR3, the DNA is TGTGCCAGCAGCTTAGGGCCAAGAGATACGCAGTATTTT.

J is TRBJ2-7 and V is TRBV5-1; TRBD1 matches at 7 bases. Trimming removed 4 bases from V and 4 bases from J; junction bases left unmatched: 2. The CDR3 runs 12 residues. CDR1 and CDR2 (germline): SGHRS, YFSETQ. This CDR3 is CASSTDRYEQYF. The DNA for the CDR3 is TGCGCCAGCAGCACGGACAGGTACGAGCAGTACTTC.

A few counts support this clone. V gene TRBV4-3 combines with J gene TRBJ2-2; D is uncertain. This CDR3 has 16 residues. Germline CDR1 is LGHNA and CDR2 is YSLEER. Trimming stripped 2 bases from V and 2 bases from J, with 12 bases between. The CDR3 nucleotides are TGCGCCAGCAGCCAAACTGGCGGCTTCAACACCGGGGAGCTGTTTTTT. Translated, it gives CASSQTGGFNTGELFF.

This rearrangement joins TRBV2 to TRBJ2-7; 7 bases agree with TRBD1. The CDR3 is made up of 14 amino acids. V dropped 10 bases and J dropped 7; count of bases not matched to a gene: 16. In germline, CDR1 is SNHLY, CDR2 FYNNEI. The CDR3 loop reads CANARDSTRWEQYF. The CDR3 DNA reads as TGTGCCAACGCCCGGGACAGTACCCGCTGGGAGCAGTACTTC. Full variable domain (rest looked up from reference TRBV2 and TRBJ2-7): EPEVTQTPSHQVTQMGQEVILRCVPISNHLYFYWYRQILGQKVEFLVSFYNNEISEKSEIFDDQFSVERPDGSNFTLKIRSTKLEDSAMYFCANARDSTRWEQYFGPGTRLTVT.

This clone was recorded only once. The chain links TRBV18 to TRBJ2-3, with D hard to call. The germline V gene encodes CDR1 KGHSH and CDR2 LQKENI. The CDR3 has 12 residues. The V end was cut by 0 bases, the J end by 8 bases, with 6 bases between. The CDR3 nucleotides read TGTGCCAGCTCACCACCCCCCGGTACGCAGTATTTT. Translating gives CASSPPPGTQYF.

The chain carries TRBV19 and TRBJ1-2; D is perhaps TRBD1 (5 bases). The germline V gene has CDR1 LNHDA and CDR2 SQIVND (reference sequence). There are 12 residues in the CDR3. The V end lost 4 bases, the J end lost 4 bases, and 7 bases lay between the germline ends. This CDR3 reads CASSNGGYGYTF. CDR3 bases: TGTGCCAGTAGTAACGGGGGCTATGGCTACACCTTC.

The genes are TRBV6-4 and TRBJ2-1; 7 bases are a match to TRBD1. The V and J ends lost 0 bases and 3 bases, in that order; junction bases with no gene match: 5. The germline V gene encodes CDR1 MRHNA and CDR2 SNTAGT. The CDR3 spans 16 residues. The DNA of the CDR3 is TGTGCCAGCAGTGACTCGAGTGACAGGGACTACAATGAGCAGTTCTTC. Protein sequence: CASSDSSDRDYNEQFF.

J is TRBJ2-7 and V is TRBV4-1, with 8 bases lining up with TRBD1. The CDR3 has 15 amino acids. Germline loops: CDR1 MGHRA, CDR2 YSYEKL. V lost 1 base to trimming and J lost 1 base; unmatched junction nucleotides: 3. CDR3 sequence: CASSQGQGASYEQYF. CDR3 nucleotide sequence: TGCGCCAGCAGCCAAGGTCAGGGGGCGTCCTACGAGCAGTACTTC.

The J gene is TRBJ2-5, the V gene TRBV28, with D unclear. This CDR3 contains 12 residues. The germline CDR1 and CDR2 sequences are MDHEN and SYDVKM. V lost 7 bases to trimming and J lost 5 bases, with 11 bases between them. The CDR3 reads CASNSDGETQYF. As DNA, the CDR3 is TGTGCCAGCAATTCAGACGGGGAGACCCAGTACTTC.

This clone was seen just once. The DNA for the CDR3 is TGTGCCAGCAGCATGAACAGCCTTGAAAAACTGTTTTTT. Amino acid sequence: CASSMNSLEKLFF. The rearrangement uses TRBV27 and TRBJ1-4; D call uncertain. CDR1 and CDR2 from the germline V gene are MNHEY and SMNVEV (reference sequence). V shed 6 bases and J shed 7 bases, with 12 bases lying between them. CDR3 length equals 13 residues.

The V and J genes are TRBV19 and TRBJ1-3; D is undetermined. The length of the CDR3 is 17 residues. The V and J ends lost 1 base and 0 bases respectively, with 13 bases between them. Germline values: CDR1 LNHDA, CDR2 SQIVND (reference sequence). The CDR3 sequence: CASSIASAASSGNTIYF. CDR3 DNA sequence: TGTGCCAGTAGTATAGCGTCGGCAGCGAGCTCTGGAAACACCATATATTTT.

This clone was observed once. Here the CDR3 reads CASSLEASGFYEQYF. For the CDR3, the DNA is TGTGCCAGCAGCTTGGAGGCTAGCGGGTTTTACGAGCAGTACTTC. The V call is TRBV5-8, the J call TRBJ2-7; 8 bases are a match to TRBD2. Per the germline V gene, CDR1 is SGHTS and CDR2 is YDEGEE. The V gene end was trimmed by 0 bases and the J gene end by 4 bases; junction bases not matched to a gene: 6. This CDR3 comprises 15 residues.

The sample holds a few counts of this clone. V gene TRBV2 combines with J gene TRBJ2-3; D perhaps matches TRBD1 (6 bases). With 6 bases removed from V and 8 bases from J, the gap between germline ends came to 15 bases. CDR1 SNHLY and CDR2 FYNNEI come from the germline V gene. The CDR3 contains 13 residues. CDR3 coding DNA: TGTGCCAGCAGACGGGTGGGGGCTGGTACGCAGTATTTT. Translated: CASRRVGAGTQYF.

This chain joins TRBV5-6 and TRBJ2-7, with 7 bases aligning to TRBD1. V shed 4 bases and J 0 bases; nucleotides not matched to a gene: 7. The germline CDR1 and CDR2 sequences are SGHDT and YYEEEE. This CDR3 comprises 15 residues. The chain's CDR3 is CASSQGWDSSYEQYF. CDR3 in DNA: TGTGCCAGCAGCCAGGGGTGGGACAGCTCCTACGAGCAGTACTTC.

The chain combines TRBV6-5 with TRBJ1-1, with 7 bases lining up with TRBD1. J lost 4 bases, V lost 0 bases, and 2 bases had no gene match. Germline CDR1 MNHEY, CDR2 SVGAGI. The CDR3 contains 14 residues. The CDR3 here is CASSYSPGGTEAFF. As DNA, the CDR3 is TGTGCCAGCAGTTACTCCCCAGGGGGCACTGAAGCTTTCTTT.

This clone is categorized as medium-sized. J is TRBJ2-2 and V is TRBV4-3, with TRBD2 matching 7 bases. Germline-derived CDR1 and CDR2 are LGHNA and YSLEER. The CDR3 is 14 residues long. V shed 1 base, J shed 7 bases, and the junction held 3 bases outside the gene matches. The CDR3 coding sequence is TGCGCCAGCAGCCAAGGGCGGGAGCTCGGGGAGCTGTTTTTT. Its protein is CASSQGRELGELFF.

V is TRBV28 and J is TRBJ1-1; a possible D gene is TRBD1 (6 bases). V lost 6 bases and J 2 bases, leaving 13 bases between the germline ends. The germline gives CDR1 MDHEN, CDR2 SYDVKM. The CDR3 runs to 14 residues. The DNA of the CDR3 is TGTGCCAGCAGACGACAGGCGCTTAACACTGAAGCTTTCTTT. Protein sequence: CASRRQALNTEAFF. The full variable domain, in which reference TRBV28 and TRBJ1-1 provide the parts outside the CDR3, is DVKVTQSSRYLVKRTGEKVFLECVQDMDHENMFWYRQDPGLGLRLIYFSYDVKMKEKGDIPEGYSVSREKKERFSLILESASTNQTSMYLCASRRQALNTEAFFGQGTRLTVV.

The chain links TRBV28 to TRBJ1-5; the D is unclear. This CDR3 has 13 residues. In germline, CDR1 is MDHEN, CDR2 SYDVKM. V lost 6 bases and J lost 0, with 6 bases in between. CDR3 residues: CASRQYSNQPQHF. The CDR3 DNA is TGTGCCAGCAGACAATATAGCAATCAGCCCCAGCATTTT.

The V and J genes are TRBV19 and TRBJ2-7; TRBD1 might be the D (6 bases). This CDR3 is 17 amino acids long. Trimming stripped 3 bases from V and 3 bases from J, with 21 bases between. Germline CDR1 and CDR2: LNHDA and SQIVND (reference sequence). CDR3 nucleotide sequence: TGTGCCAGTAGTATGTGGAGGCTTCTAGGGGGATACTACGAGCAGTACTTC. This codes for CASSMWRLLGGYYEQYF.

This clone was counted only a few times. This rearrangement joins TRBV15 to TRBJ2-7, with D unclear. This CDR3 has 15 amino acids. CDR1 LNHNV and CDR2 YYDKDF come from the germline V gene (reference sequence). Between the trimmed V and J ends, which lost 0 bases and 1 base, there was a span of 10 bases. As DNA, the CDR3 is TGTGCCACCAGCAGAGAGCGGAGCCGTTCCTACGAGCAGTACTTC. Its protein is CATSRERSRSYEQYF.

The CDR3 nucleotides are TGTGCCAGCAGCTTAGGCCCGGATACGCAGTATTTT. Residues: CASSLGPDTQYF. This sequence joins TRBV13 and TRBJ2-3; the D is unclear. Germline V gene sequence: CDR1 PRHDT, CDR2 FYEKMQ (reference sequence). The length of the CDR3 is 12 residues. V was trimmed by 0 bases and J by 6 bases, leaving 4 bases between them.

The V and J genes are TRBV7-8 and TRBJ2-5; TRBD2 is a possible D gene (7 bases). Trimming removed 11 bases at V and 3 bases at J, with 22 bases between. In germline, CDR1 is SGHVS, CDR2 FQNEAQ. The CDR3 runs to 15 residues. CDR3 sequence (DNA): TGTGCCGGACGGCCCGGCGGGGGCCTAAAAGAGACCCAGTACTTC. Amino acid sequence: CAGRPGGGLKETQYF.

Comment on this clone: The same CDR3 is also encoded by other DNA sequences in this sample. The CDR3: CASSQDPGNYGYTF. Written as DNA, the CDR3 is TGCGCCAGCAGCCAAGATCCAGGGAACTATGGCTACACCTTC. The chain links TRBV4-1 to TRBJ1-2; D is perhaps TRBD1 (5 bases). The length of the CDR3 is 14 residues. Trimming cost V 0 bases and J 2 bases, with 7 bases left between them. Per the germline V gene, CDR1 is MGHRA and CDR2 is YSYEKL.

A few counts support this clone. The J gene is TRBJ2-5, the V gene TRBV6-5, with a tentative D call TRBD1 (6 bases). The DNA end is a closer match to TRBJ2-7, so the J assignment may be wrong. Germline-derived CDR1 and CDR2 are MNHEY and SVGAGI. The CDR3 has 15 residues. The CDR3 DNA sequence: TGTGCCAGCAGTTACTCGATGGCAGGGACATACGAGCAGTACTTC. As protein: CASSYSMAGTYEQYF.